These T cell receptor beta chains were read from a single sample in a study of cytomegalovirus exposure and HLA in healthy donors. Assay: immunoSEQ multiplex PCR; the TCRdb copy retains only in-frame clones and omits some. Of 150,000 to 200,000 clones in the sample, 81% were seen once. What was sequenced was PBMCs. These receptor sequences come from a man younger than 35 in good health and CMV-seronegative. CDR3s include the opening cysteine and the closing phenylalanine or tryptophan. A D gene is named only where the DNA matches it firmly. Clone size appears in some rows only: once, few, many, or a class for an expanded clone.

CDR3 DNA: TGTGCCAGCAGTTCCGACTTAGTGTCGGTCACAGATACGCAGTATTTT
CDR3 protein: CASSSDLVSVTDTQYF
clone size: NA
V gene: TRBV6-5
J gene: TRBJ2-3
D gene: NA

CDR3 DNA: TGTGCCAGCAGCGGACAGGGTGCCGGGGAGCTGTTTTTT
CDR3 protein: CASSGQGAGELFF
clone size: NA
V gene: TRBV7-2
J gene: TRBJ2-2
D gene: TRBD1

CDR3 DNA: TGCGCCAGCAGCAGAAGGACTGCCCGAACTGCAACTAATGAAAAACTGTTTTTT
CDR3 protein: CASSRRTARTATNEKLFF
clone size: once
V gene: TRBV4-3
J gene: TRBJ1-4
D gene: NA

CDR3 DNA: TGTGCCAGCAGGAGCGCCGGGACAGGAGGTGGCTACACCTTC
CDR3 protein: CASRSAGTGGGYTF
clone size: NA
V gene: TRBV2
J gene: TRBJ1-2
D gene: TRBD1

CDR3 DNA: TGTGCCAGCAGCCCCGGGACAGGGCGGACCGGGGAGCTGTTTTTT
CDR3 protein: CASSPGTGRTGELFF
clone size: NA
V gene: TRBV7-3
J gene: TRBJ2-2
D gene: TRBD1

CDR3 DNA: TGTGCCATCCCTAGCGGGAGGACCACCGGGGAGCTGTTTTTT
CDR3 protein: CAIPSGRTTGELFF
clone size: NA
V gene: TRBV10-3
J gene: TRBJ2-2
D gene: TRBD2

CDR3 DNA: TGTGCCAGCAGCCTCTATCGGGGGAGTGGCAATGAGCAGTTCTTC
CDR3 protein: CASSLYRGSGNEQFF
clone size: NA
V gene: TRBV9
J gene: TRBJ2-1
D gene: NA

CDR3 DNA: TGTGCCAGTAGTATAACCGGGACTAGCGGGAGGCCGGACAAGTTCTTC
CDR3 protein: CASSITGTSGRPDKFF
clone size: once
V gene: TRBV19
J gene: TRBJ2-1
D gene: TRBD2

CDR3 DNA: TGTGCCAGTAGTAGGAACTGGGAGGCCAATGAGCAGTTCTTC
CDR3 protein: CASSRNWEANEQFF
clone size: NA
V gene: TRBV19
J gene: TRBJ2-1
D gene: NA

CDR3 DNA: TGTGCCAGCAGCGTAGGTCACGGCGGGGGGGCCTCAGATACGCAGTATTTT
CDR3 protein: CASSVGHGGGASDTQYF
clone size: NA
V gene: TRBV9
J gene: TRBJ2-3
D gene: TRBD2

CDR3 DNA: TGCGCCAGCAGCCTATTGACAGGGGACTATGGCTACACCTTC
CDR3 protein: CASSLLTGDYGYTF
clone size: few
V gene: TRBV5-1
J gene: TRBJ1-2
D gene: TRBD1

CDR3 DNA: TGCGCCAGCAGCCCTAAGGGTGGGGCCGTAGAGACCCAGTACTTC
CDR3 protein: CASSPKGGAVETQYF
clone size: NA
V gene: TRBV10-2
J gene: TRBJ2-5
D gene: NA

CDR3 DNA: TGTGCCAGCAGCCGAGGGACTAGCGTTCCTCCCTACGAGCAGTACTTC
CDR3 protein: CASSRGTSVPPYEQYF
clone size: NA
V gene: TRBV14
J gene: TRBJ2-7
D gene: TRBD2

CDR3 DNA: TGTGCCAGCAGACGGGGGAGGCTGACGGGACAGTACTTC
CDR3 protein: CASRRGRLTGQYF
clone size: NA
V gene: TRBV6-5
J gene: TRBJ2-7
D gene: NA

CDR3 DNA: TGTGCCAGCAGTTACTCGATTGAACGGGGAACAGCTTTCTTT
CDR3 protein: CASSYSIERGTAFF
clone size: NA
V gene: TRBV6-5
J gene: TRBJ1-1
D gene: NA

CDR3 DNA: TGTGCCAGCAGCCCCGGGACAGGGCAAGGTGGGGCCAACGTCCTGACTTTC
CDR3 protein: CASSPGTGQGGANVLTF
clone size: NA
V gene: TRBV7-3
J gene: TRBJ2-6
D gene: TRBD1

CDR3 DNA: TGCGCCAGCAGCAACAGGGGAGGTACCGGGGAGCTGTTTTTT
CDR3 protein: CASSNRGGTGELFF
clone size: NA
V gene: TRBV4-3
J gene: TRBJ2-2
D gene: NA

CDR3 DNA: TGTGCCAGCAGTAACCCGGGTGAAAAACTGTTTTTT
CDR3 protein: CASSNPGEKLFF
clone size: NA
V gene: TRBV6-5
J gene: TRBJ1-4
D gene: NA

CDR3 DNA: TGTGCCAGCAGGTTTAGATCCGAGCAGTTCTTC
CDR3 protein: CASRFRSEQFF
clone size: NA
V gene: TRBV5-6
J gene: TRBJ2-1
D gene: NA

CDR3 DNA: TGTGCCAGCAGCCCCTGGGGGGCGGGAGGCCAGGGGGGCGGTGAGCAGTTCTTC
CDR3 protein: CASSPWGAGGQGGGEQFF
clone size: NA
V gene: TRBV5-5
J gene: TRBJ2-1
D gene: NA

CDR3 DNA: TGTGCCAGCTCACCACCGCAGGGGGTTGATAATGAAAAACTGTTTTTT
CDR3 protein: CASSPPQGVDNEKLFF
clone size: NA
V gene: TRBV18
J gene: TRBJ1-4
D gene: TRBD1

CDR3 DNA: TGTGCCAGCAGGAGGGGGCACTCTGGAAACACCATATATTTT
CDR3 protein: CASRRGHSGNTIYF
clone size: NA
V gene: TRBV9
J gene: TRBJ1-3
D gene: TRBD1

CDR3 DNA: TGTGCCAGCAGCTTATTGGGGAGAGATACGCAGTATTTT
CDR3 protein: CASSLLGRDTQYF
clone size: NA
V gene: TRBV7-9
J gene: TRBJ2-3
D gene: NA

CDR3 DNA: TGTGCCAGCGAAGGGACAATTAGCAATCAGCCCCAGCATTTT
CDR3 protein: CASEGTISNQPQHF
clone size: NA
V gene: TRBV10-3
J gene: TRBJ1-5
D gene: NA

CDR3 DNA: TGTGCCAGCAGGGCTTCTGGAAACACCATATATTTT
CDR3 protein: CASRASGNTIYF
clone size: NA
V gene: TRBV6-1
J gene: TRBJ1-3
D gene: NA

CDR3 DNA: TGTGCCAGCAGTTTACAGGTGAATAATTCACCCCTCCACTTT
CDR3 protein: CASSLQVNNSPLHF
clone size: NA
V gene: TRBV28
J gene: TRBJ1-6
D gene: NA

CDR3 DNA: TGTGCCAGCAGCCCCCGACTAGCGGGGTACTACGAGCAGTACTTC
CDR3 protein: CASSPRLAGYYEQYF
clone size: NA
V gene: TRBV9
J gene: TRBJ2-7
D gene: TRBD2